The subject of this entry is one T cell receptor beta chain. Its antigen remains unidentified. The data derive from a study of CD8 T cells in Susac syndrome. Study-level results: It was acknowledged in the study that the number of individuals who were included in its TCR sequencing and HLA analysis was relatively small.

A quantity of about 0.5 to 1 ug RNA underwent reverse transcription using random hexamers. It was immunoSEQ multiplex PCR that amplified TCR beta CDR3 across 54 Vbeta and 13 Jbeta. TCRdb called the immunoSEQ multiplex PCR reads again in MiXCR, with one record for every CDR3 protein. The sample consists of more than 150,000 distinct CDR3 sequences, around 90% of them appearing once. Trimming removed 2 bases from V and 2 bases from J, with 8 bases in between. Germline V gene data show CDR1 as KGHDR and CDR2 as SFDVKD. This CDR3 contains 14 residues. While CD8+ and CD4+ T cells were isolated negatively, TEMRA cells were enriched by FACS.

What was sequenced was CD4+ T cells from PBMCs. V usage is TRBV24-1 and J usage is TRBJ2-5; no definite D call. This TCR derives from a human donor in good health. The CDR3 DNA reads TGTGCCACCAGTGATTCGGGCAGACAAGAGACCCAGTACTTC. This translates into CATSDSGRQETQYF.